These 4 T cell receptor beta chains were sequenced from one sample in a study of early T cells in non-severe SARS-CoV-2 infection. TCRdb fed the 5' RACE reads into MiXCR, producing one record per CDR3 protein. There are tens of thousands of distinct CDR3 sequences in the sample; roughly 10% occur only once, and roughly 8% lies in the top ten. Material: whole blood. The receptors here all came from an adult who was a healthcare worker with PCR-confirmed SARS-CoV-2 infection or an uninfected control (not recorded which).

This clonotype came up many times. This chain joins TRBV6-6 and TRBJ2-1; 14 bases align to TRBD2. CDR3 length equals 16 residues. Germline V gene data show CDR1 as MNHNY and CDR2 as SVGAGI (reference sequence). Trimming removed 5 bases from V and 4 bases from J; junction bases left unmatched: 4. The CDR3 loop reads CASSGGLAGDYNEQFF. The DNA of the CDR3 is TGTGCCAGCAGTGGGGGACTAGCGGGGGATTACAATGAGCAGTTCTTC.

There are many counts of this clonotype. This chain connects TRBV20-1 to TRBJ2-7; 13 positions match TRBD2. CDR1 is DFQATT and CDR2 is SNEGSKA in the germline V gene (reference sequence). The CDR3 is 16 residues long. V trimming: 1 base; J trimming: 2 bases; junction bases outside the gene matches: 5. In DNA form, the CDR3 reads TGCAGTGCTAGAGGGGCGACTAGCGGGAGGACCTACGAGCAGTACTTC. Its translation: CSARGATSGRTYEQYF.

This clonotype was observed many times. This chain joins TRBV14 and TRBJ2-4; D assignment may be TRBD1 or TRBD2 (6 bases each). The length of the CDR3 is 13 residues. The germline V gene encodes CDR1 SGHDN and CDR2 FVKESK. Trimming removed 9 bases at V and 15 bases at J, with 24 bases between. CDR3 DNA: TGTGCCAGTCCCCTCGACGGGGGCGCTTGGAGGTACTTC. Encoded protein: CASPLDGGAWRYF. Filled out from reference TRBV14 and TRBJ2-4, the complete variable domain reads EAGVTQFPSHSVIEKGQTVTLRCDPISGHDNLYWYRRVMGKEIKFLLHFVKESKQDESGMPNNRFLAERTGGTYSTLKVQPAELEDSGVYFCASPLDGGAWRYFGAGTRLSVL.

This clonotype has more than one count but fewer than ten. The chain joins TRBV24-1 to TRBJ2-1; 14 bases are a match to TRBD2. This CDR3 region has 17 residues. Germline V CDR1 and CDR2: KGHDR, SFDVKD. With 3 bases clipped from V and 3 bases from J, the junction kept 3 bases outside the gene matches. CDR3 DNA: TGTGCCACCAGTGATCTGGGACTAGCGGGGGACTACAATGAGCAGTTCTTC. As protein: CATSDLGLAGDYNEQFF.